The next 5 T cell receptor beta chains were all read from a single sample in a study of CD8+CD57+ T cells in acquired aplastic anemia. Patients included in sequencing had previously demonstrated CD8+CD57+ cell expansion by flow cytometry. TCR beta VDJ combinations and CDR3 sequences were profiled from genomic DNA. TCRdb reprocessed the reads via MiXCR and lists one record per CDR3 protein. The sample contains about 150,000 distinct CDR3 sequences, just over 50% of which appear only once. What was sequenced was sorted CD4+, CD8+, or CD8+CD57+ T cells (not recorded which) from PBMCs. These TCRs come from a human donor with aplastic anemia.

This clonotype has more than one count but fewer than ten. The gene calls are TRBV27 and TRBJ2-7; tentatively, D is TRBD1 (7 bases). Germline values: CDR1 MNHEY, CDR2 SMNVEV (reference sequence). The CDR3 runs 15 residues. V was cut by 2 bases and J by 4 bases, with 15 bases left in between. Written as DNA, the CDR3 is TGTGCCAGCAGTTTAGTCGGGGGCAGGGGGTACGAGCAGTACTTC. It codes for CASSLVGGRGYEQYF.

In this sample, this clonotype turned up a few times. This CDR3 fails to terminate in the conserved phenylalanine or tryptophan, so it likely reflects a read error. The rearrangement uses TRBV10-3 and TRBJ2-7; D remains ambiguous. The CDR3 contains 12 residues. The germline gives CDR1 ENHRY, CDR2 SYGVKD. Trimming removed 10 bases at V and 0 bases at J, with 10 bases between. CDR3 in amino acids: CATSGSSYEQYL. The CDR3 coding sequence is TGTGCCACCTCGGGCAGCTCCTACGAGCAGTACCTC.

This clonotype was detected ten times or more. The chain couples TRBV6-2 or TRBV6-3 to TRBJ1-1; 7 positions match TRBD1. J lost 0 bases, V lost 5 bases, and 6 bases had no gene match. The CDR3 sequence is 15 residues long. Germline CDR1 is MNHEY and CDR2 is SVGEGT. The CDR3 nucleotides read TGTGCCAGCAGTACTGGACAGGACATGAACACTGAAGCTTTCTTT. Translated, it gives CASSTGQDMNTEAFF.

This clonotype showed up just a few times. The chain recombines TRBV24-1 with TRBJ2-1; 8 bases map to TRBD2. Germline CDR1 reads KGHDR; CDR2 reads SFDVKD. The CDR3 length is 16 residues. Trimming cost V 3 bases and J 7 bases; bases outside gene matches: 10. This CDR3 reads CATSDPSSGRVNEQFF. As DNA, the CDR3 is TGTGCCACCAGTGATCCAAGCAGCGGGAGAGTTAATGAGCAGTTCTTC.

This chain links TRBV10-3 with TRBJ1-6; 8 nucleotides match TRBD1. Trimming took 10 bases from V and 1 from J; bases not matched to a gene: 6. The CDR3 is 15 amino acids. The germline gives CDR1 ENHRY, CDR2 SYGVKD. CDR3 in DNA: TGTGCCACCAACAGGGGGGCATCCTATAATTCACCCCTCCACTTT. It codes for CATNRGASYNSPLHF.